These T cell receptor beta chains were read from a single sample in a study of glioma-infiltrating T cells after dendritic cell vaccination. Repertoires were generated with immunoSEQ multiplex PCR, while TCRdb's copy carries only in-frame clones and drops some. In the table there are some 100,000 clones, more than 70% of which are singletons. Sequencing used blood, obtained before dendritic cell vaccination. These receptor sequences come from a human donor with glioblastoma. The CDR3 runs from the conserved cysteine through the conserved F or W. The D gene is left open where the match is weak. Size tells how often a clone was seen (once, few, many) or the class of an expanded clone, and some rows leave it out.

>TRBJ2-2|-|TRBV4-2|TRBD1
CASSSGQGTGELFF
TGTGCCAGCAGCTCCGGACAGGGAACCGGGGAGCTGTTTTTT
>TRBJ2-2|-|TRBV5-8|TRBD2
CASSRQRGVNTGELFF
TGTGCCAGCAGTAGACAGCGGGGGGTCAACACCGGGGAGCTGTTTTTT
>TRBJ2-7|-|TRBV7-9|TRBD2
CASSRGDYPLEQYF
TGTGCCAGCAGCCGAGGGGACTACCCCCTCGAGCAGTACTTC
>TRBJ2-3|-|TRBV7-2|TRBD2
CASTPLAAYTQYF
TGTGCCAGCACCCCCCTAGCGGCCTATACGCAGTATTTT
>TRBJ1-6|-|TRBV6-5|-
CASRRGFNSPLHF
TGTGCCAGCAGACGAGGGTTTAATTCACCCCTCCACTTT
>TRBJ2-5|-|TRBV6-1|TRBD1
CASCRTGAETQYF
TGTGCCAGCTGCAGAACAGGGGCGGAGACCCAGTACTTC
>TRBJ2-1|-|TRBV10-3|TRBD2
CAISELAGAGNEQFF
TGTGCCATCAGTGAATTAGCGGGAGCGGGCAATGAGCAGTTCTTC
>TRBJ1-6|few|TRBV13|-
CASSQMGQANSPLHF
TGTGCCAGCAGCCAAATGGGACAAGCAAATTCACCCCTCCACTTT
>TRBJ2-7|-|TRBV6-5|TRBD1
CASSIQGHKYF
TGTGCCAGCTCAATACAGGGGCATAAGTACTTC
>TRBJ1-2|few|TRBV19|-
CASSIETDQEGYTF
TGTGCCAGTAGTATCGAGACAGACCAGGAGGGCTACACCTTC
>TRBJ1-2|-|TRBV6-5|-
CASSYGGQPYGYTF
TGTGCCAGCAGTTACGGGGGCCAGCCCTATGGCTACACCTTC
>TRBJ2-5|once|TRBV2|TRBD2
CASSGPRAGEYQETQYF
TGTGCCAGCAGTGGCCCTAGGGCGGGGGAGTACCAAGAGACCCAGTACTTC
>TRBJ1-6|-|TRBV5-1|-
CASSLNQVDNSPLHF
TGCGCCAGCAGCTTGAATCAGGTCGATAATTCACCCCTCCACTTT